This TCR beta chain was captured in a study of cytomegalovirus exposure and HLA in healthy donors. In germline, CDR1 is SGHVS, CDR2 FQNEAQ. The V end lost 7 bases, the J end lost 3 bases, and 19 bases lay between the germline ends. The CDR3 sequence is 15 residues long. The PCR ran on 60 Vbeta and 13 Jbeta primers. Method: immunoSEQ multiplex PCR; TCRdb's copy keeps in-frame clones and lacks some. The sample carries fewer than 150,000 clones, roughly 75% recorded once. The V gene is TRBV7-8, the J gene TRBJ2-7, with a weak D call TRBD1 (6 bases). The origin of this receptor is a man between 35 and 55 years old in good health and CMV-seropositive. Source material: PBMCs. The CDR3 sequence is CASTLRDIESYEQYF. The CDR3 nucleotides are TGTGCCAGCACCCTCCGGGACATCGAAAGCTACGAGCAGTACTTC. Complete variable domain (other parts from reference TRBV7-8 and TRBJ2-7): GAGVSQSPRYKVAKRGQDVALRCDPISGHVSLFWYQQALGQGPEFLTYFQNEAQLDKSGLPSDRFFAERPEGSVSTLKIQRTQQEDSAVYLCASTLRDIESYEQYFGPGTRLTVT.